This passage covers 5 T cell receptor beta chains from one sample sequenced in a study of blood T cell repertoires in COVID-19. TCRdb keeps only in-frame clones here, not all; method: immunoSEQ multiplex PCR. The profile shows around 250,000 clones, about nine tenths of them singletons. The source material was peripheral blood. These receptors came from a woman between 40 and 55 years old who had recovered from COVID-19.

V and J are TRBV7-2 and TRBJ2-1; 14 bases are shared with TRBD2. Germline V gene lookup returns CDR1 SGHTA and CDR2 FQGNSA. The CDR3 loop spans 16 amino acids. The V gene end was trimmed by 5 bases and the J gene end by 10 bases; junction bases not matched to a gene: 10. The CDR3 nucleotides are TGTGCCAGCAGCCTAAACCCGGGACTAGCGGGAGACGAGCAGTTCTTC. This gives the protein CASSLNPGLAGDEQFF.

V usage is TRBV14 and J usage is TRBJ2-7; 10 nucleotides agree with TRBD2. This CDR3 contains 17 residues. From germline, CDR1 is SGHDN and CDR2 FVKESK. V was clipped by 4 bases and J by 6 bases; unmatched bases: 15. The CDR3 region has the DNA TGTGCCAGCAGCCGTTGGGGGTCGGAGCGGGAGGGCACCGAGCAGTACTTC. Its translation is CASSRWGSEREGTEQYF.

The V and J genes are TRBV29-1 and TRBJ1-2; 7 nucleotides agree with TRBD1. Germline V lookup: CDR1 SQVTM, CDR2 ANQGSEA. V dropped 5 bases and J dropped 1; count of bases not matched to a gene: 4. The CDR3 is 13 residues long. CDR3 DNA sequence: TGCAGCGTTTTGGGACAGCTTAACTATGGCTACACCTTC. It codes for CSVLGQLNYGYTF.

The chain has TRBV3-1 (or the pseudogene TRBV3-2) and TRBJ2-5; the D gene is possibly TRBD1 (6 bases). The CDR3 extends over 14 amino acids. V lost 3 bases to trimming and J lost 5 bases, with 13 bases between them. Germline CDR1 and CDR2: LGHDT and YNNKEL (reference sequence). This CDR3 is CASSHDRFRETQYF. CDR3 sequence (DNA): TGTGCCAGCAGCCACGACAGGTTTCGGGAGACCCAGTACTTC.

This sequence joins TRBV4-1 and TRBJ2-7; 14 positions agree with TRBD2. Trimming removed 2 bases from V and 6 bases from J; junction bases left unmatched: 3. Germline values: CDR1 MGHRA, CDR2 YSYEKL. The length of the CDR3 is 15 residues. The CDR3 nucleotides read TGCGCCAGCAGCCAACTGGGACTAGCGGGAGCCGAGCAGTACTTC. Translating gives CASSQLGLAGAEQYF.